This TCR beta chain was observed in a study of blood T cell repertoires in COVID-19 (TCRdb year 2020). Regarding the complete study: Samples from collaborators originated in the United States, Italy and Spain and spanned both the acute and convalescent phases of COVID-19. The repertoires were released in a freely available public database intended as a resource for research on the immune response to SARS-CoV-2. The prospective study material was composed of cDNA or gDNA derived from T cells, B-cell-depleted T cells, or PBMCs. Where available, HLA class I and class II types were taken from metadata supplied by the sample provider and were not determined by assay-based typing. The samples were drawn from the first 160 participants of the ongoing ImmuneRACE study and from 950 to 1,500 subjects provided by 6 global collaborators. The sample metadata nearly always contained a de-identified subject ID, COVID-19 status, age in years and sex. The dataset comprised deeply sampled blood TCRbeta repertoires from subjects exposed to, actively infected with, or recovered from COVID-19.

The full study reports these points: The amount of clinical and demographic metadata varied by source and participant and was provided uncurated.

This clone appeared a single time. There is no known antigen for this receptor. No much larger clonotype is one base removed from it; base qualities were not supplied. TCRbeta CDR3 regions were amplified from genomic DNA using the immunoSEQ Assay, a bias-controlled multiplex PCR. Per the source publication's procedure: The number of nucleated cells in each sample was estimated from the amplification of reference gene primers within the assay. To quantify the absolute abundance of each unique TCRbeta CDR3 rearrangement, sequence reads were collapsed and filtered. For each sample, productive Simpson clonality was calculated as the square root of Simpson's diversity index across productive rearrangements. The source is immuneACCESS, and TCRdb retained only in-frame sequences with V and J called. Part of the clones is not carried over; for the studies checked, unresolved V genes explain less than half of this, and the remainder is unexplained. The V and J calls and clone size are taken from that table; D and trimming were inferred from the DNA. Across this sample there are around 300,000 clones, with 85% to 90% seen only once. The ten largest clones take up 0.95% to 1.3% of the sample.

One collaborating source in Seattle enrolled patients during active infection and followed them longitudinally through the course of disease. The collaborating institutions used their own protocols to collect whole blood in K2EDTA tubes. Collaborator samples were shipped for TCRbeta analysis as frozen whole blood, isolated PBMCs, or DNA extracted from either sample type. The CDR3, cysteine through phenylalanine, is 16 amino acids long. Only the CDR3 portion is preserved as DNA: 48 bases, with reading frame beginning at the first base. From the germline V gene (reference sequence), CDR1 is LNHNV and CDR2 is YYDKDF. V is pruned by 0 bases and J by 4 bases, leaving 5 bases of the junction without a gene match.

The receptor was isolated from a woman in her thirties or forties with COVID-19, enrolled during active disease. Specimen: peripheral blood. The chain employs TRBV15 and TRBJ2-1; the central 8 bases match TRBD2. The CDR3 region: CATSRDPIAGYNEQFF. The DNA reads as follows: TGTGCCACCAGCAGAGATCCAATAGCGGGGTACAATGAGCAGTTCTTC.